These 9 T cell receptor beta chains originate from one sample sequenced in a study of blood T cell repertoires in COVID-19. Clones were read by immunoSEQ multiplex PCR, and TCRdb kept only the in-frame ones, dropping some. The data hold 90,000 to 100,000 clones, with about 81% observed a single time. The specimen sequenced was peripheral blood. These receptors were collected from a man in his 70s with acute or convalescent COVID-19.

The chain is built from TRBV25-1 and TRBJ1-1; D possibly corresponds to TRBD1 (5 bases). CDR3 size: 15 residues. V gave up 3 bases and J gave up 1 base, with 12 bases separating them. CDR1 and CDR2 from the germline V gene are MGHDK and SYGVNS. As DNA, the CDR3 is TGTGCCAGCAGTGACCCGGCCGGGGGGAACACTGAAGCTTTCTTT. Its translation is CASSDPAGGNTEAFF. The full variable domain, with the rest looked up from reference TRBV25-1 and TRBJ1-1, is EADIYQTPRYLVIGTGKKITLECSQTMGHDKMYWYQQDPGMELHLIHYSYGVNSTEKGDLSSESTVSRIRTEHFPLTLESARPSHTSQYLCASSDPAGGNTEAFFGQGTRLTVV.

The chain carries TRBV29-1 and TRBJ2-3, with 10 bases that match TRBD1. CDR3 size: 15 residues. Trimming took 6 bases from V and 1 from J; bases not matched to a gene: 7. Per germline, CDR1 SQVTM and CDR2 ANQGSEA. This CDR3 is CSVQTGQGGTDTQYF. The CDR3 DNA reads TGCAGCGTCCAAACCGGACAGGGGGGCACAGATACGCAGTATTTT.

In this sample, this clone turned up once. The chain employs TRBV28 and TRBJ2-1, with 10 nucleotides matching TRBD1. This CDR3 contains 16 residues. Losses at the gene ends were 3 bases for V and 5 bases for J; bases not matched to a gene: 7. CDR1 is MDHEN and CDR2 is SYDVKM in the germline V gene. The CDR3 loop reads CASSLPGQGINNEQFF. In DNA, the CDR3 is TGTGCCAGCAGTTTGCCGGGACAGGGGATAAACAATGAGCAGTTCTTC.

The chain employs TRBV6-5 and TRBJ2-3; TRBD1 agrees at 7 bases. Germline V lookup: CDR1 MNHEY, CDR2 SVGAGI. The ends lost 5 bases at V and 2 bases at J; junction bases unmatched: 7. This CDR3 region has 15 residues. The DNA for the CDR3 is TGTGCCAGCAGTACTGTAGGGGGCTACACAGATACGCAGTATTTT. This codes for CASSTVGGYTDTQYF.

The rearrangement links TRBV20-1 to TRBJ2-3; D may be TRBD2 (6 bases). This CDR3 spans 15 amino acids. Germline V lookup: CDR1 DFQATT, CDR2 SNEGSKA (reference sequence). V lost 3 bases and J lost 0, with 13 bases in between. The CDR3 here is CSASNPGTSTDTQYF. CDR3 nucleotides: TGCAGTGCTAGTAATCCAGGGACTAGCACAGATACGCAGTATTTT.

A few counts support this clone. The V gene is TRBV7-8, the J gene TRBJ1-5; D unresolved. There are 14 residues in the CDR3. V shed 0 bases and J shed 6 bases, with 9 bases lying between them. Germline V lookup: CDR1 SGHVS, CDR2 FQNEAQ. In DNA, the CDR3 is TGTGCCAGCAGCTTAGCGGGAGGTAGTCAGCCCCAGCATTTT. Amino acid sequence: CASSLAGGSQPQHF.

CDR3 sequence: CASSPDRISSTDTQYF. The CDR3, as DNA: TGTGCCAGCAGCCCTGACAGGATCTCTAGCACAGATACGCAGTATTTT. The chain recombines TRBV7-9 with TRBJ2-3; weak D call: TRBD1 (6 bases). With 5 bases removed from V and 0 bases from J, the gap between germline ends came to 15 bases. The CDR3 has 16 amino acids. Germline loops: CDR1 SEHNR, CDR2 FQNEAQ (reference sequence). Full variable domain (missing parts from reference TRBV7-9 and TRBJ2-3): DTGVSQNPRHKITKRGQNVTFRCDPISEHNRLYWYRQTLGQGPEFLTYFQNEAQLEKSRLLSDRFSAERPKGSFSTLEIQRTEQGDSAMYLCASSPDRISSTDTQYFGPGTRLTVL.

V usage is TRBV5-1 and J usage is TRBJ2-5; D perhaps matches TRBD2 (6 bases). Trimming stripped 3 bases from V and 5 bases from J, with 11 bases between. Germline V gene sequence: CDR1 SGHRS, CDR2 YFSETQ. The CDR3 is made up of 13 amino acids. The CDR3 is CASSSRREETQYF. CDR3 sequence (DNA): TGCGCCAGCAGCTCCAGGAGGGAGGAGACCCAGTACTTC.

The gene calls are TRBV11-1 and TRBJ1-1; D is uncertain. Trimming took 4 bases from V and 6 from J, leaving 12 bases between them. The germline CDR1 and CDR2 sequences are SGHAT and FQDESV (reference sequence). This CDR3 spans 13 amino acids. The CDR3 DNA reads TGTGCCAGCAGCTCTGACTTGGTCGCTGAAGCTTTCTTT. The encoded protein is CASSSDLVAEAFF. The whole variable domain, filled in from reference TRBV11-1 and TRBJ1-1, reads EAEVAQSPRYKITEKSQAVAFWCDPISGHATLYWYRQILGQGPELLVQFQDESVVDDSQLPKDRFSAERLKGVDSTLKIQPAELGDSAMYLCASSSDLVAEAFFGQGTRLTVV.